This TCR beta chain stems from a study of blood T cell repertoires in COVID-19. Study overall: Samples came from the United States, Italy and Spain, spanning acute and convalescent COVID-19. The analysed material was cDNA or gDNA that came from T cells, B-cell-depleted T cells, or PBMCs.

The CDR3 is 14 amino acids. V lost 5 bases and J lost 0, with 11 bases in between. CDR1 and CDR2 from the germline V gene are KGHSH and LQKENI. In the source study's methods: Amplified reference gene primers provided the basis for estimating nucleated cell counts. Produced via immunoSEQ multiplex PCR; TCRdb's table is partial and in-frame only. From that table come the V and J calls and clone size; the DNA was used to work out D and trimming. This table holds about 120,000 clones, over 75% found once. The V and J genes are TRBV18 and TRBJ2-7; TRBD1 is a possible D gene (6 bases). The sample was peripheral blood. This receptor was taken from a man between 65 and 80 years old with active or convalescent COVID-19. The CDR3 bases are TGTGCCAGCTCATCAGGACAGACCTCCTACGAGCAGTACTTC. This encodes CASSSGQTSYEQYF.